These T cell receptor beta chains were read from a single sample in a study of TIL therapy for anti-PD-1-resistant metastatic lung cancer. Produced via immunoSEQ multiplex PCR; TCRdb's table is partial and in-frame only. This table holds some 1,000 clones, around 75% found once. The starting material was tumor tissue, obtained at baseline. These receptors were obtained from a person aged 25 to 80 with non-small cell lung cancer. The CDR3 runs from the conserved cysteine through the conserved F or W. The D gene is left open where the match is weak. Some rows mark clone size as missing; the rest say once, few, many or name a class of expanded clone.

cdr3_aa cdr3_nt d_call j_call clone_size v_call
CASSEGLVTNIQYF TGTGCCAGCAGCGAGGGGCTGGTCACAAACATTCAGTACTTC - TRBJ2-4 - TRBV28
CATKKANRDITDTQYF TGTGCCACCAAGAAAGCAAACCGGGACATCACAGATACGCAGTATTTT - TRBJ2-3 - TRBV6-6
CASSWAGAETQYF TGTGCCAGTTCTTGGGCCGGGGCAGAGACCCAGTACTTC - TRBJ2-5 - TRBV6-1
CASSIEWGRYEAFF TGTGCCAGTAGTATTGAGTGGGGCCGGTATGAAGCTTTCTTT - TRBJ1-1 - TRBV19
CAWRGDGNQPQHF TGTGCCTGGAGAGGGGATGGCAATCAGCCCCAGCATTTT - TRBJ1-5 - TRBV30
CASSGGFGNQPQHF TGTGCCAGCAGTGGAGGGTTTGGCAATCAGCCCCAGCATTTT - TRBJ1-5 - TRBV6-6
CASSRSSLNEKLFF TGTGCCAGCAGTCGTAGCAGTCTTAATGAAAAACTGTTTTTT - TRBJ1-4 - TRBV28
CAWSPFEGVGRGLFF TGTGCCTGGAGTCCGTTCGAGGGGGTAGGTAGAGGACTGTTTTTT - TRBJ1-4 - TRBV30
CASSLVRTEDTEAFF TGTGCCAGCAGCTTGGTAAGGACAGAAGACACTGAAGCTTTCTTT - TRBJ1-1 - TRBV5-5
CASSLELDLTLHF TGCGCCAGCAGCTTGGAGTTGGACTTAACCCTCCACTTT - TRBJ1-6 few TRBV5-1
CASSPRTGDRGLQETQYF TGTGCCAGCAGCCCACGGACGGGGGACAGGGGTCTCCAAGAGACCCAGTACTTC TRBD1 TRBJ2-5 once TRBV9
CAISENAGGGETQYF TGTGCCATCAGTGAAAATGCGGGAGGAGGGGAGACCCAGTACTTC TRBD2 TRBJ2-5 - TRBV10-3
CASSQERGVSSGNTIYF TGTGCCAGCAGCCAAGAAAGAGGGGTGAGCTCTGGAAACACCATATATTTT - TRBJ1-3 - TRBV4-2
CASSVQGVSTEAFF TGTGCCAGCAGCGTACAGGGGGTGAGCACTGAAGCTTTCTTT TRBD1 TRBJ1-1 - TRBV9
CASSEPGQGYEQYF TGTGCCAGCAGTGAACCGGGACAGGGATACGAGCAGTACTTC TRBD1 TRBJ2-7 - TRBV6-1
CASSFNTHRQPTTKNIQYF TGTGCCAGCAGCTTCAACACCCACAGACAGCCGACAACCAAAAACATTCAGTACTTC - TRBJ2-4 once TRBV11-2
CASSHSPSGGGSYEQYF TGTGCCAGCAGCCATTCACCTAGCGGAGGGGGCTCCTACGAGCAGTACTTC - TRBJ2-7 - TRBV4-2
CASSIRPQSRANVLTF TGTGCCAGCAGCATCAGACCACAAAGTCGGGCCAACGTCCTGACTTTC - TRBJ2-6 - TRBV7-7
CASSSLGDTIYNEQFF TGTGCCAGCAGCTCCCTAGGGGACACGATCTACAATGAGCAGTTCTTC - TRBJ2-1 few TRBV9
CASSWGPPGNEQFF TGTGCCAGCTCCTGGGGACCGCCGGGGAATGAGCAGTTCTTC - TRBJ2-1 hyperexpanded TRBV27
CASSRLGGDQPQHF TGTGCCAGCAGCAGGCTCGGAGGGGATCAGCCCCAGCATTTT - TRBJ1-5 - TRBV9
CASRLAGMSHEQYF TGTGCCAGCAGACTAGCGGGAATGTCCCACGAGCAGTACTTC TRBD2 TRBJ2-7 - TRBV28
CASGGLAGFGELFF TGTGCCAGCGGGGGACTAGCGGGGTTCGGGGAGCTGTTTTTT TRBD2 TRBJ2-2 once TRBV2
CASSFRVGQGIDEQYF TGTGCCAGCAGCTTCAGGGTTGGACAGGGGATTGACGAGCAGTACTTC TRBD1 TRBJ2-7 - TRBV7-9
CASSYFMNTEAFF TGTGCCAGCAGCTATTTCATGAACACTGAAGCTTTCTTT - TRBJ1-1 - TRBV7-3
CASSLDGPLDTQYF TGTGCCAGCAGCTTAGACGGCCCCCTTGATACGCAGTATTTT - TRBJ2-3 once TRBV7-2
CASRPGLAGGYSSYEQYF TGTGCCAGCAGACCGGGACTAGCGGGGGGTTATTCCTCCTACGAGCAGTACTTC TRBD2 TRBJ2-7 - TRBV5-5
CATDTGDSNQPQHF TGTGCCACCGATACAGGGGATAGCAATCAGCCCCAGCATTTT TRBD1 TRBJ1-5 - TRBV10-3
CASSLGGRHQETQYF TGTGCCAGCAGCTTGGGGGGGAGACATCAAGAGACCCAGTACTTC - TRBJ2-5 - TRBV5-4
CASSLGGAAKNIQYF TGTGCCAGCAGCTTGGGGGGGGCGGCCAAAAACATTCAGTACTTC - TRBJ2-4 - TRBV27
CASSERGATDTQYF TGTGCCAGCAGTGAGAGAGGCGCCACAGATACGCAGTATTTT - TRBJ2-3 - TRBV6-4
CASSKSRGGDTEAFF TGTGCCAGCAGTAAGTCCCGGGGGGGGGACACTGAAGCTTTCTTT - TRBJ1-1 - TRBV2
CASRPRGRDGELFF TGTGCCAGCAGGCCCAGGGGGCGGGACGGGGAGCTGTTTTTT TRBD1 TRBJ2-2 - TRBV27
CASRRTSEYYEQYF TGTGCCAGCAGACGGACTAGCGAGTACTACGAGCAGTACTTC TRBD2 TRBJ2-7 once TRBV28
CASSLAGTRGSGANVLTF TGCGCCAGCAGCTTGGCCGGGACTAGGGGCTCTGGGGCCAACGTCCTGACTTTC TRBD2 TRBJ2-6 - TRBV5-1
CASSLLGHGAEQYF TGTGCCAGCAGTTTATTGGGACACGGCGCGGAGCAGTACTTC - TRBJ2-7 few TRBV27
CASRQGGRNTIYF TGTGCCAGCAGACAGGGAGGGAGAAACACCATATATTTT - TRBJ1-3 - TRBV28
CASSRSSENSPLHF TGTGCCAGCAGCCGGTCCTCGGAAAATTCACCCCTCCACTTT - TRBJ1-6 few TRBV11-2
CASTPSGGGGYTF TGTGCCAGCACCCCATCAGGGGGTGGGGGCTACACCTTC TRBD1 TRBJ1-2 - TRBV6-6
CASSTGLAGGSTEQYF TGTGCCAGCAGCACGGGACTAGCGGGAGGAAGTACCGAGCAGTACTTC TRBD2 TRBJ2-7 - TRBV7-2
CASSMGQGYGYTF TGTGCCAGTAGTATGGGACAGGGGTATGGCTACACCTTC TRBD1 TRBJ1-2 - TRBV19
CASSSLTGHNSPLHF TGTGCCAGCAGTTCTTTGACGGGACATAACTCACCCCTCCACTTT - TRBJ1-6 - TRBV6-5
CATSRANQPQHF TGTGCCACCAGCAGAGCTAATCAGCCCCAGCATTTT - TRBJ1-5 - TRBV15
CASSLDGGNTGELFF TGTGCCAGCAGCTTAGACGGGGGGAACACCGGGGAGCTGTTTTTT - TRBJ2-2 - TRBV11-2
CASTIVDQSPEAFF TGTGCCAGCACCATAGTGGACCAGAGCCCTGAAGCTTTCTTT - TRBJ1-1 - TRBV11-2
CASSSEAGGLFNEQFF TGTGCCAGCAGCTCCGAAGCGGGGGGGCTTTTCAATGAGCAGTTCTTC TRBD2 TRBJ2-1 - TRBV5-4
CASRFGLARVQYF TGTGCCAGCAGATTCGGACTAGCGAGGGTGCAGTACTTC TRBD2 TRBJ2-5 - TRBV27
CASSRTTGPLHF TGCGCCAGCAGCCGCACGACAGGGCCCCTCCACTTT TRBD1 TRBJ1-6 - TRBV4-1
CASSQFGAGELFF TGCGCCAGCAGTCAATTCGGGGCCGGGGAGCTGTTTTTT - TRBJ2-2 - TRBV23-1
CASSTPGQGAYEQYF TGTGCCAGCAGTACCCCGGGACAGGGGGCCTACGAGCAGTACTTC TRBD1 TRBJ2-7 - TRBV28